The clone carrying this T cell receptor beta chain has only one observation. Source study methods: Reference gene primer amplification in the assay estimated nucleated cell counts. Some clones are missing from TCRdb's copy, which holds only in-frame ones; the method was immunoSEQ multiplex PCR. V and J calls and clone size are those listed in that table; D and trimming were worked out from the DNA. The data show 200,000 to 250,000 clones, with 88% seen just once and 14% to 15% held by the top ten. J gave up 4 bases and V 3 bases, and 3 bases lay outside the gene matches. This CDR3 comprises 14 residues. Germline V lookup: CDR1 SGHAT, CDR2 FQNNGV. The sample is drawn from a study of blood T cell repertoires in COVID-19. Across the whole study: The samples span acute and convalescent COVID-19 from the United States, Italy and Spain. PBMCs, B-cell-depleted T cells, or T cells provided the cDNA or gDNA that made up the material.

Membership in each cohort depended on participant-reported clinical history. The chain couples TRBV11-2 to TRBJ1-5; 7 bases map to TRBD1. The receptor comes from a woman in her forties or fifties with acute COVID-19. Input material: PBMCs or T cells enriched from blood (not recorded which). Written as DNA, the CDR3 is TGTGCCAGCAGCTTGGAGGGGGCTAATCAGCCCCAGCATTTT. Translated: CASSLEGANQPQHF. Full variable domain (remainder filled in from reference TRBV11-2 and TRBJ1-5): EAGVAQSPRYKIIEKRQSVAFWCNPISGHATLYWYQQILGQGPKLLIQFQNNGVVDDSQLPKDRFSAERLKGVDSTLKIQPAKLEDSAVYLCASSLEGANQPQHFGDGTRLSIL.